This passage covers 29 T cell receptor beta chains from one sample sequenced in a study of T cell repertoires in cytomegalovirus infection. Via MiXCR, TCRdb re-called the reads, giving one row per CDR3 protein. The profile shows about 450,000 distinct CDR3 sequences, approximately 33% of them singletons. Material: PBMCs. These receptors all stem from a human donor in good health (CMV status not recorded). Some clones in this sample may be carry-over from other donors' samples.

In this sample, this clonotype turned up many times. The J gene is TRBJ1-2, the V gene TRBV6-1; D unclear. This CDR3 has 15 residues. Germline loops: CDR1 MNHNS, CDR2 SASEGT. The ends were cut back, 2 bases at V and 5 bases at J, with 15 bases in the middle. CDR3 in amino acids: CASSESGRSGYGYTF. The CDR3 DNA is TGTGCCAGCAGTGAATCCGGGAGGAGCGGGTATGGCTACACCTTC.

In its sample, this clonotype was seen many times. The V and J genes are TRBV6-2 or TRBV6-3 and TRBJ2-7; 9 positions match TRBD2. Germline V gene lookup returns CDR1 MNHEY and CDR2 SVGEGT. The CDR3 is 16 amino acids. The J segment lost 3 bases and the V segment lost 2 bases, leaving 8 bases of the junction unmatched. The CDR3 DNA sequence: TGTGCCAGCAGTTACGCCTTTAGCGGGGGAAACTACGAGCAGTACTTC. This sequence encodes CASSYAFSGGNYEQYF.

V and J are TRBV12-3 or TRBV12-4 and TRBJ2-3; TRBD2 matches at 8 bases. This CDR3 region has 17 residues. V was clipped by 6 bases and J by 1 base; unmatched bases: 12. This CDR3 reads CASSPAGAALGTDTQYF. The CDR3 bases are TGTGCCAGCAGCCCAGCGGGGGCCGCCCTCGGCACAGATACGCAGTATTTT.

The chain couples TRBV7-6 to TRBJ2-2; 9 bases align to TRBD2. The CDR3 is 17 amino acids. J gave up 5 bases and V 5 bases, and 12 bases lay outside the gene matches. CDR1 and CDR2 from the germline V gene are SGHVS and FNYEAQ. The CDR3 DNA reads TGTGCCAGCAGCCAAAAACTAGCGGGCTGGCGGACCGGGGAGCTGTTTTTT. Translating gives CASSQKLAGWRTGELFF. The variable domain in full, completed from reference TRBV7-6 and TRBJ2-2, reads GAGVSQSPRYKVTKRGQDVALRCDPISGHVSLYWYRQALGQGPEFLTYFNYEAQQDKSGLPNDRFSAERPEGSISTLTIQRTEQRDSAMYRCASSQKLAGWRTGELFFGEGSRLTVL.

V is TRBV28 and J is TRBJ1-2; tentative D call: TRBD1 (5 bases). V was pared by 6 bases and J by 2 bases, with 16 bases between. CDR3 length equals 15 residues. Germline V lookup: CDR1 MDHEN, CDR2 SYDVKM. The CDR3 protein is CASSYYPAGNYGYTF. The DNA for the CDR3 is TGTGCCAGCAGCTATTACCCCGCAGGGAACTATGGCTACACCTTC.

There are a few counts of this clonotype. The CDR3 is CASSYRAGFSYEQYF. DNA for the CDR3: TGTGCCAGCAGCTATCGAGCGGGGTTCTCCTACGAGCAGTACTTC. The chain carries TRBV6-2 or TRBV6-3 and TRBJ2-7; 7 nucleotides match TRBD2. V trimming: 6 bases; J trimming: 0 bases; junction bases outside the gene matches: 8. The CDR3 contains 15 residues. The germline CDR1 and CDR2 sequences are MNHEY and SVGEGT.

There are many counts of this clonotype. V usage is TRBV3-1 and J usage is TRBJ2-1, with D maybe TRBD2 (6 bases). There are 16 residues in the CDR3. CDR1 and CDR2 (germline): LGHDT, YNNKEL (reference sequence). Between the trimmed V and J ends, which lost 0 bases and 5 bases, there was a span of 14 bases. The chain's CDR3 is CASSQEIREANNEQFF. The CDR3, as DNA: TGTGCCAGCAGCCAAGAAATCAGGGAGGCGAACAATGAGCAGTTCTTC.

The CDR3 region has the DNA TGTGCCAGCAGTTCGACGGTAGATAATTCACCCCTCCACTTT. It encodes CASSSTVDNSPLHF. The chain joins TRBV28 to TRBJ1-6; the D is unclear. Per the germline V gene, CDR1 is MDHEN and CDR2 is SYDVKM. Trimming took 4 bases from V and 5 from J, leaving 9 bases between them. The CDR3 sequence is 14 residues long.

Only a few counts were recorded for this clonotype. V usage is TRBV18 and J usage is TRBJ1-1; D call uncertain. V dropped 6 bases and J dropped 1 base, with 12 bases sitting between them. The germline V gene encodes CDR1 KGHSH and CDR2 LQKENI. The CDR3 length is 14 residues. The CDR3 coding sequence is TGTGCCAGCTCGGACTACGGCTGGAACACTGAAGCTTTCTTT. This gives the protein CASSDYGWNTEAFF.

This clonotype was counted between two and nine times. The rearrangement links TRBV29-1 to TRBJ1-1, with 10 positions matching TRBD1. The J segment lost 4 bases and the V segment lost 4 bases, leaving 6 bases of the junction unmatched. Germline V CDR1 and CDR2: SQVTM, ANQGSEA. This CDR3 region has 14 residues. The CDR3 DNA sequence: TGCAGCGTTGTAAGACAGGGGGCTATCACTGAAGCTTTCTTT. Residues: CSVVRQGAITEAFF.

The table lists this clonotype with a few counts. V is TRBV4-3 and J is TRBJ1-5; the D gene is possibly TRBD1 (6 bases). This CDR3 is 18 amino acids long. V lost 0 bases to trimming and J lost 2 bases, with 17 bases between them. Germline values: CDR1 LGHNA, CDR2 YSLEER. CDR3 DNA: TGCGCCAGCAGCCAAGAGGTGGGGGGGGGCATTGGCAATCAGCCCCAGCATTTT. Amino acid sequence: CASSQEVGGGIGNQPQHF.

This clonotype was seen a handful of times. The chain joins TRBV19 to TRBJ2-2, with D possibly called TRBD1 or TRBD2 (6 bases each). V lost 5 bases, J lost 2 bases, and 15 bases lay in between. Germline assignment: CDR1 LNHDA and CDR2 SQIVND (reference sequence). The CDR3 loop spans 16 amino acids. CDR3 sequence (DNA): TGTGCCAGTAGTGTCGGGGGCAGGCTTAACACCGGGGAGCTGTTTTTT. It yields the protein CASSVGGRLNTGELFF.

V usage is TRBV14 and J usage is TRBJ2-3, with D uncertain. The germline CDR1 and CDR2 sequences are SGHDN and FVKESK. The CDR3 consists of 14 residues. The V end was cut by 0 bases, the J end by 5 bases, with 9 bases between. The CDR3 region is CASSQENRRDTQYF. The CDR3 nucleotides read TGTGCCAGCAGCCAAGAAAACAGAAGAGATACGCAGTATTTT.

This clonotype showed up just once. At one end, the junction sequence differs from germline, possibly due to a read error. This chain uses TRBV7-6 with TRBJ1-1, with D perhaps matching TRBD1 (5 bases). CDR1 SGHVS and CDR2 FNYEAQ come from the germline V gene. The CDR3 runs to 15 residues. CDR3 amino acids: CASSLGATVNTEAFF. CDR3 in DNA: TGTGCCAGCAGCTTAGGTGCGACAGTGAACACGGAAGCTTTCTTT.

The chain carries TRBV5-1 and TRBJ1-1; D is ambiguous. CDR1 and CDR2 (germline): SGHRS, YFSETQ. This CDR3 contains 15 residues. Trimming cost V 1 base and J 0 bases, with 10 bases left between them. The CDR3 is CASSLMIGMNTEAFF. The CDR3 DNA follows: TGCGCCAGCAGCTTGATGATAGGCATGAACACTGAAGCTTTCTTT.

V gene TRBV4-1 combines with J gene TRBJ1-1; TRBD1 might be the D (6 bases). Trimming stripped 5 bases from V and 0 bases from J, with 13 bases between. From germline, CDR1 is MGHRA and CDR2 YSYEKL. The CDR3 is 15 residues long. Here the CDR3 reads CASSSRTVLNTEAFF. Here the CDR3 DNA reads TGCGCCAGCAGCAGCCGGACAGTATTGAACACTGAAGCTTTCTTT.

The rearrangement links TRBV28 to TRBJ1-5, with 8 bases lining up with TRBD1. Per the germline V gene, CDR1 is MDHEN and CDR2 is SYDVKM. The CDR3 is made up of 19 amino acids. J lost 6 bases, V lost 5 bases, and 21 bases had no gene match. CDR3 coding DNA: TGTGCCAGCAGTCCCCGGACAGGGTATCGGGGGAAAGGTAGTCAGCCCCAGCATTTT. Translated: CASSPRTGYRGKGSQPQHF. Full variable domain (rest looked up from reference TRBV28 and TRBJ1-5): DVKVTQSSRYLVKRTGEKVFLECVQDMDHENMFWYRQDPGLGLRLIYFSYDVKMKEKGDIPEGYSVSREKKERFSLILESASTNQTSMYLCASSPRTGYRGKGSQPQHFGDGTRLSIL.

The chain combines TRBV7-6 with TRBJ2-4; D is possibly TRBD1 (5 bases). The germline gives CDR1 SGHVS, CDR2 FNYEAQ. The V gene lost 3 bases and the J gene lost 12 bases, with 18 bases spanning the gap. The CDR3 is 14 amino acids. The CDR3 protein is CASSFPGPADSQYF. Here the CDR3 DNA reads TGTGCCAGCAGCTTCCCGGGCCCGGCAGACAGTCAGTACTTC. Full variable domain (outside the CDR3, taken from reference TRBV7-6 and TRBJ2-4): GAGVSQSPRYKVTKRGQDVALRCDPISGHVSLYWYRQALGQGPEFLTYFNYEAQQDKSGLPNDRFSAERPEGSISTLTIQRTEQRDSAMYRCASSFPGPADSQYFGAGTRLSVL.

Many counts were recorded for this clonotype. The chain is built from TRBV7-2 and TRBJ2-3; tentative D call: TRBD1 (6 bases). This CDR3 is built from 16 residues. Germline V CDR1 and CDR2: SGHTA, FQGNSA. With 2 bases removed from V and 0 bases from J, the gap between germline ends came to 12 bases. CDR3 sequence: CASSLIQGLSTDTQYF. Here the CDR3 DNA reads TGTGCCAGCAGCTTAATACAGGGTCTTAGCACAGATACGCAGTATTTT.

In this sample, this clonotype turned up a few times. V is TRBV4-1 and J is TRBJ2-3; D may correspond to TRBD1 or TRBD2 (7 bases each). V was cut by 2 bases and J by 2 bases, with 14 bases left in between. Germline CDR1 MGHRA, CDR2 YSYEKL. The CDR3 is 16 amino acids. CDR3 in amino acids: CASSQSAGGATDTQYF. The CDR3, as DNA: TGCGCCAGCAGCCAATCCGCAGGGGGGGCCACAGATACGCAGTATTTT.

This clonotype appeared many times. This chain links TRBV7-6 with TRBJ2-3; 9 positions agree with TRBD1. The germline V gene encodes CDR1 SGHVS and CDR2 FNYEAQ. The length of the CDR3 is 15 residues. V lost 5 bases to trimming and J lost 1 base; unmatched junction nucleotides: 4. The CDR3 sequence: CASSRRTGGTDTQYF. The CDR3 nucleotides are TGTGCCAGCAGCCGGAGGACAGGGGGCACAGATACGCAGTATTTT.

Ten or more counts support this clonotype. V is TRBV7-8 and J is TRBJ1-5; D gene unclear. The CDR3 consists of 16 residues. The germline gives CDR1 SGHVS, CDR2 FQNEAQ. Trimming took 2 bases from V and 0 from J, leaving 11 bases between them. The CDR3 loop reads CASSLSVIYSNQPQHF. As DNA, the CDR3 is TGTGCCAGCAGCTTATCAGTGATCTATAGCAATCAGCCCCAGCATTTT.

This sequence joins TRBV19 and TRBJ2-7; possible D gene TRBD1, 6 bases. The CDR3 is 13 amino acids. The germline V and J ends were trimmed by 4 bases and 4 bases, with 11 bases remaining between them. Germline loops: CDR1 LNHDA, CDR2 SQIVND (reference sequence). CDR3 amino acids: CASSTSTGYEQYF. The CDR3 DNA reads as TGTGCCAGTAGTACCTCGACAGGATACGAGCAGTACTTC.

The chain uses TRBV7-6 and TRBJ2-2; D may correspond to TRBD1 or TRBD2 (5 bases each). The germline V gene encodes CDR1 SGHVS and CDR2 FNYEAQ. Trimming left V 5 bases short and J 1 base short, with 11 bases between. This CDR3 is 15 amino acids long. CDR3 in amino acids: CASSAGTLNTGELFF. CDR3 coding DNA: TGTGCCAGCAGCGCCGGGACCCTGAACACCGGGGAGCTGTTTTTT.

This clonotype was observed a few times. The rearrangement uses TRBV11-1 and TRBJ2-3; 9 bases agree with TRBD1. V trimming: 5 bases; J trimming: 1 base; junction bases outside the gene matches: 4. The CDR3 spans 15 residues. Germline CDR1 SGHAT, CDR2 FQDESV (reference sequence). The CDR3 is CASSPWTGGTDTQYF. The DNA for the CDR3 is TGTGCCAGCAGCCCCTGGACAGGGGGCACAGATACGCAGTATTTT. The full variable domain, rest sourced from reference TRBV11-1 and TRBJ2-3, is EAEVAQSPRYKITEKSQAVAFWCDPISGHATLYWYRQILGQGPELLVQFQDESVVDDSQLPKDRFSAERLKGVDSTLKIQPAELGDSAMYLCASSPWTGGTDTQYFGPGTRLTVL.

This clonotype was counted many times. V is TRBV7-8 and J is TRBJ1-1; D may be TRBD1 (6 bases). This CDR3 has 12 amino acids. Germline V lookup: CDR1 SGHVS, CDR2 FQNEAQ. V lost 5 bases, J lost 11 bases, and 15 bases lay in between. The CDR3 DNA reads as TGTGCCAGCAGCCCAACAGGGTTGGGGGCTTTCTTT. This sequence encodes CASSPTGLGAFF.

The chain joins TRBV6-1 to TRBJ1-2, with 10 bases matching TRBD1. CDR1 MNHNS and CDR2 SASEGT come from the germline V gene. CDR3 length: 15 amino acids. V trimming: 6 bases; J trimming: 7 bases; junction bases outside the gene matches: 11. The CDR3: CASRIPTGGAGGYTF. In nucleotides, the CDR3 is TGTGCCAGCAGAATACCGACAGGGGGCGCCGGTGGCTACACCTTC.

Only a few counts were recorded for this clonotype. The chain links TRBV27 to TRBJ1-2; D is unresolved. Trimming removed 2 bases from V and 3 bases from J, with 16 bases in between. Germline V gives CDR1 MNHEY, CDR2 SMNVEV (reference sequence). The CDR3 runs 16 residues. CDR3 in amino acids: CASSLAVGNTHYGYTF. The CDR3 DNA follows: TGTGCCAGCAGTTTAGCGGTTGGTAACACCCACTATGGCTACACCTTC.

The rearrangement uses TRBV4-1 and TRBJ2-3, with D maybe TRBD2 (7 bases). The length of the CDR3 is 17 residues. Trimming stripped 4 bases from V and 3 bases from J, with 20 bases between. CDR1 MGHRA and CDR2 YSYEKL come from the germline V gene. As DNA, the CDR3 is TGCGCCAGCAGCCTGAGTGCGGGGGCGAAGTTGACAGATACGCAGTATTTT. Translation: CASSLSAGAKLTDTQYF.